Listed here are 8 T cell receptor beta chains from one sample, sequenced in a study of T-cell reconstitution after alpha-beta-depleted transplantation in children. Unique molecular identifiers were used in preparing the TCRbeta library. TCRdb analysed the PCR reads with MiXCR anew, one entry per CDR3 protein. There are more than 200,000 distinct CDR3 sequences in the sample; 7.5% to 10% occur only once, and roughly 5.1% lies in the top ten. The sequencing used PBMCs from the stem cell graft donor, collected from the stem cell graft. These receptors all stem from a human donor who donated a stem cell graft to a child with SCID.

This clonotype was observed at least ten times. The chain couples TRBV28 to TRBJ2-7; the match to TRBD1 covers 9 bases. This CDR3 comprises 15 residues. From germline, CDR1 is MDHEN and CDR2 SYDVKM. Losses at the gene ends were 6 bases for V and 5 bases for J; bases not matched to a gene: 11. CDR3 sequence reads: CASSLGQGNSHEQYF. CDR3 nucleotide sequence: TGTGCCAGCAGCTTAGGACAGGGGAATTCCCACGAGCAGTACTTC.

The chain is built from TRBV2 and TRBJ2-1; 13 bases match TRBD2. From germline, CDR1 is SNHLY and CDR2 FYNNEI. The CDR3 is 15 amino acids. V trimming: 8 bases; J trimming: 7 bases; junction bases outside the gene matches: 8. CDR3 nucleotides: TGTGCCAGCGAAGGGGGACTAGCGGGGCGGAATGAGCAGTTCTTC. Protein product: CASEGGLAGRNEQFF.

J is TRBJ2-7 and V is TRBV6-1; TRBD1 matches at 10 bases. The CDR3 sequence is 16 residues long. From germline, CDR1 is MNHNS and CDR2 SASEGT. Trimming removed 6 bases from V and 2 bases from J; junction bases left unmatched: 10. The CDR3 DNA follows: TGTGCCAGCAGAGTTGGAGGGACAGGGGCCGCCTACGAGCAGTACTTC. Amino acid sequence: CASRVGGTGAAYEQYF.

In its sample, this clonotype was seen many times. This chain links TRBV5-5 with TRBJ2-5, with D possibly being TRBD2 (6 bases). V was cut by 3 bases and J by 3 bases, with 12 bases left in between. The CDR3 totals 14 residues. Germline V lookup: CDR1 SGHKS, CDR2 YYEKEE (reference sequence). The CDR3 protein is CASSSPGLEETQYF. CDR3 in DNA: TGTGCCAGCAGCTCCCCGGGACTCGAAGAGACCCAGTACTTC.

At least ten counts were recorded for this clonotype. This chain links TRBV7-2 with TRBJ1-5; 7 bases fit TRBD1. Germline CDR1 and CDR2: SGHTA and FQGNSA. Trimming at V came to 3 bases and at J to 2 bases, leaving 1 base not matched to a gene. The CDR3 consists of 14 residues. The CDR3 sequence: CASSFQGGNQPQHF. The DNA for the CDR3 is TGTGCCAGCAGCTTCCAGGGGGGCAATCAGCCCCAGCATTTT.

The table lists this clonotype with many counts. The chain links TRBV5-1 to TRBJ2-2, with 9 bases that match TRBD1. There are 18 residues in the CDR3. Looked up from germline, CDR1 is SGHRS and CDR2 is YFSETQ. V gave up 2 bases and J gave up 2 bases; unmatched junction bases: 10. The CDR3 DNA reads as TGCGCCAGCAGCTTAGCTACTCCGGGACAGGGAAACACCGGGGAGCTGTTTTTT. This sequence encodes CASSLATPGQGNTGELFF.

This clonotype was seen repeatedly, ten times or more. The chain has TRBV2 and TRBJ2-2, with D possibly TRBD2 on 6 matching bases. The CDR3 is made up of 15 amino acids. Trimming left V 4 bases short and J 4 bases short, with 13 bases between. The germline gives CDR1 SNHLY, CDR2 FYNNEI. In nucleotides, the CDR3 is TGTGCCAGCAGTGGGGGGGTGCGGCGCACCGGGGAGCTGTTTTTT. Its translation is CASSGGVRRTGELFF.

The sample holds many counts of this clonotype. The V gene is TRBV6-5, the J gene TRBJ2-7, with TRBD2 identical over 10 bases. V was pared by 3 bases and J by 3 bases, with 5 bases of the junction left unmatched. The CDR3 contains 15 residues. Germline CDR1 is MNHEY and CDR2 is SVGAGI. This CDR3 reads CASSYGVAGGYEQYF. DNA of the CDR3: TGTGCCAGCAGTTATGGGGTAGCGGGGGGCTACGAGCAGTACTTC.